One and the same sample provided the 27 T cell receptor beta chains below, sequenced in a study of cytomegalovirus exposure and HLA in healthy donors. Researchers ran the PCR with 60 Vbeta and 13 Jbeta primers. Produced via immunoSEQ multiplex PCR; TCRdb's table is partial and in-frame only. This sample has 110,000 or so clones, with 82% found just once. Sequenced sample: PBMCs. Receptors originate from a woman under 30 in good health and CMV-seronegative.

The chain uses TRBV18 and TRBJ2-5; 9 positions agree with TRBD1. The germline V gene encodes CDR1 KGHSH and CDR2 LQKENI. The junction had 6 bases not matched to a gene; V was cut back by 2 bases and J by 2 bases. CDR3 size: 16 residues. The CDR3 protein is CASSPTADRGQETQYF. Here the CDR3 DNA reads TGTGCCAGCTCACCAACCGCGGACAGGGGACAAGAGACCCAGTACTTC.

J is TRBJ2-7 and V is TRBV15; 9 nucleotides agree with TRBD2. The CDR3 spans 16 residues. Germline CDR1 is LNHNV and CDR2 is YYDKDF (reference sequence). Trimming removed 0 bases from V and 4 bases from J; junction bases left unmatched: 7. Here the CDR3 DNA reads TGTGCCACCAGCAGAGATGTTGCGGGAGGGATTTACGAGCAGTACTTC. Protein: CATSRDVAGGIYEQYF.

This chain joins TRBV4-3 and TRBJ2-6; 7 nucleotides align to TRBD1. V gave up 0 bases and J gave up 0 bases; unmatched junction bases: 5. Germline CDR1 LGHNA, CDR2 YSLEER. The CDR3 covers 18 residues. The DNA for the CDR3 is TGCGCCAGCAGCCAAGAGGGGACAGTGATCTCTGGGGCCAACGTCCTGACTTTC. This translates into CASSQEGTVISGANVLTF.

V is TRBV6-1 and J is TRBJ1-4, with TRBD1 as a possible D gene (6 bases). The V gene lost 6 bases and the J gene lost 3 bases, with 8 bases spanning the gap. This CDR3 is built from 13 residues. Germline CDR1 reads MNHNS; CDR2 reads SASEGT. The CDR3 DNA is TGTGCCAGCAGAGGACAGCCTAATGAAAAACTGTTTTTT. It yields the protein CASRGQPNEKLFF.

The rearrangement uses TRBV7-9 and TRBJ2-2; 8 bases agree with TRBD2. The V segment lost 4 bases and the J segment 4 bases; nucleotides outside the gene matches: 11. From germline, CDR1 is SEHNR and CDR2 FQNEAQ (reference sequence). CDR3 length equals 17 residues. CDR3 coding DNA: TGTGCCAGCAGCTCGCTATCGGGGCGGGAGGTCACCGGGGAGCTGTTTTTT. Protein sequence: CASSSLSGREVTGELFF.

This clone appeared a few times. The gene calls are TRBV27 and TRBJ2-7, with 7 bases fitting TRBD1. This CDR3 spans 15 amino acids. Germline CDR1 reads MNHEY; CDR2 reads SMNVEV (reference sequence). The trim removed 7 bases at V and 4 bases at J, leaving 13 bases unmatched. Written as DNA, the CDR3 is TGTGCCAGCACCCCCCATGGACAGGCGGCATACGAGCAGTACTTC. Protein sequence: CASTPHGQAAYEQYF.

This rearrangement joins TRBV19 to TRBJ2-3, with D hard to call. CDR3 length equals 12 residues. Germline V gene sequence: CDR1 LNHDA, CDR2 SQIVND (reference sequence). Trimming left V 5 bases short and J 5 bases short, with 8 bases between. DNA for the CDR3: TGTGCCAGTAGTCCCCCGGGAGATACGCAGTATTTT. It encodes CASSPPGDTQYF.

In this sample, this clone turned up a few times. The junction differs from germline at one of its ends, possibly a read error. The V gene is TRBV28, the J gene TRBJ1-2; 7 nucleotides align to TRBD1. Germline-derived CDR1 and CDR2 are MDHEN and SYDVKM. The CDR3 totals 13 residues. The CDR3 bases are TGTGCCAGCGGAACGGGACAGATTGTCGCCGTACACTTC. Amino acids: CASGTGQIVAVHF.

The V and J genes are TRBV7-2 and TRBJ1-2; 8 nucleotides agree with TRBD1. Trimming at V came to 5 bases and at J to 4 bases, leaving 9 bases not matched to a gene. Looked up from germline, CDR1 is SGHTA and CDR2 is FQGNSA. There are 15 residues in the CDR3. CDR3 residues: CASSETGDLLYGYTF. CDR3 in DNA: TGTGCCAGCAGCGAGACAGGGGACCTCCTCTATGGCTACACCTTC.

This rearrangement joins TRBV27 to TRBJ2-2; D is uncertain. CDR1 is MNHEY and CDR2 is SMNVEV in the germline V gene (reference sequence). There are 16 residues in the CDR3. The V end lost 5 bases, the J end lost 0 bases, and 13 bases lay between the germline ends. CDR3 residues: CASSVYGEPNTGELFF. Written as DNA, the CDR3 is TGTGCCAGCAGTGTTTATGGAGAGCCGAACACCGGGGAGCTGTTTTTT.

The chain joins TRBV11-2 to TRBJ2-2; D uncertain. This CDR3 has 14 residues. V lost 0 bases and J lost 5, with 7 bases in between. CDR1 and CDR2 from the germline V gene are SGHAT and FQNNGV. CDR3 residues: CASSLDRQTGELFF. The CDR3 region has the DNA TGTGCCAGCAGCTTAGACAGGCAGACCGGGGAGCTGTTTTTT.

The sample holds a few counts of this clone. The V gene is TRBV27, the J gene TRBJ2-6, with D unresolved. Trimming left V 4 bases short and J 0 bases short, with 16 bases between. Germline values: CDR1 MNHEY, CDR2 SMNVEV (reference sequence). The CDR3 totals 18 residues. DNA for the CDR3: TGTGCCAGCAGTTCTTACCCAGTCCTCGCCTCTGGGGCCAACGTCCTGACTTTC. Translating it yields CASSSYPVLASGANVLTF.

In its sample, this clone was seen once. The chain couples TRBV30 to TRBJ2-5, with D tentatively TRBD1 (6 bases). Germline V gene lookup returns CDR1 GTSNPN and CDR2 SVGIG (reference sequence). The CDR3 is made up of 12 amino acids. Trimming took 3 bases from V and 7 from J, leaving 12 bases between them. CDR3 in DNA: TGTGCCTGGAGCACACAGGGTTGGACCCAGTACTTC. Amino acids: CAWSTQGWTQYF.

The rearrangement uses TRBV6-1 and TRBJ1-5, with 7 bases identical to TRBD1. This CDR3 has 15 amino acids. V lost 8 bases, J lost 0 bases, and 7 bases stayed unmatched. Germline CDR1 reads MNHNS; CDR2 reads SASEGT. Here the CDR3 reads CASQPGQASNQPQHF. CDR3 nucleotide sequence: TGTGCCAGCCAACCTGGACAGGCTAGCAATCAGCCCCAGCATTTT.

V gene TRBV6-5 combines with J gene TRBJ1-3; D call uncertain. Germline lookup yields CDR1 MNHEY and CDR2 SVGAGI. Trimming removed 7 bases from V and 2 bases from J, with 15 bases in between. This CDR3 comprises 15 residues. The CDR3 DNA reads TGTGCCAGCACCCAGCGAGCGGTAACTGGAAACACCATATATTTT. Its translation is CASTQRAVTGNTIYF.

The V call is TRBV19, the J call TRBJ2-1; no firm D call. There are 13 residues in the CDR3. Trimming took off 5 bases at V and 7 bases at J, with 12 bases between the two ends. Germline CDR1 LNHDA, CDR2 SQIVND (reference sequence). The CDR3 loop reads CASSAHNNNEQFF. The CDR3 nucleotides read TGTGCCAGTAGTGCTCATAACAATAATGAGCAGTTCTTC.

The chain uses TRBV18 and TRBJ2-1, with TRBD2 matching over 8 bases. Germline V gene data show CDR1 as KGHSH and CDR2 as LQKENI. The CDR3 consists of 15 residues. The J segment lost 7 bases and the V segment lost 0 bases, leaving 5 bases of the junction unmatched. The CDR3 nucleotides are TGTGCCAGCTCACCACCGGGGACTAGTCAAAATGAGCAGTTCTTC. Translating it yields CASSPPGTSQNEQFF.

The V call is TRBV4-3, the J call TRBJ1-1; TRBD1 is a possible D gene (5 bases). The germline CDR1 and CDR2 sequences are LGHNA and YSLEER. This CDR3 comprises 15 residues. Between the trimmed V and J ends, which lost 1 base and 5 bases, there was a span of 14 bases. The CDR3 reads CASSQVYGGRTEAFF. As DNA, the CDR3 is TGCGCCAGCAGCCAAGTATACGGGGGTCGGACTGAAGCTTTCTTT.

The chain couples TRBV28 to TRBJ2-5; 8 nucleotides agree with TRBD2. With 6 bases clipped from V and 7 bases from J, the junction kept 7 bases outside the gene matches. The CDR3 length is 13 residues. Germline loops: CDR1 MDHEN, CDR2 SYDVKM. The DNA for the CDR3 is TGTGCCAGCAGCCGATCCCTAGCGGGGACCCAGTACTTC. Its translation is CASSRSLAGTQYF.

The chain carries TRBV6-5 and TRBJ1-2; D gene ambiguous. CDR1 and CDR2 from the germline V gene are MNHEY and SVGAGI. With 0 bases removed from V and 3 bases from J, the gap between germline ends came to 11 bases. This CDR3 is 15 amino acids long. This CDR3 reads CASSYSSGLDYGYTF. The CDR3 DNA sequence: TGTGCCAGCAGTTACTCGAGCGGGCTCGACTATGGCTACACCTTC.

This sequence joins TRBV7-6 and TRBJ1-3, with TRBD1 matching 9 bases. CDR3 length equals 16 residues. Germline loops: CDR1 SGHVS, CDR2 FNYEAQ. V lost 2 bases and J lost 4; bases outside the gene matches: 6. The CDR3 sequence is CASSLFAQGAGNTIYF. In DNA form, the CDR3 reads TGTGCCAGCAGCTTATTCGCACAGGGGGCCGGAAACACCATATATTTT.

There are a few counts of this clone. CDR3 in DNA: TGTGCCAGCAGCTTTATGGGAGTCGAGCAGTACTTC. Protein: CASSFMGVEQYF. The genes are TRBV5-6 and TRBJ2-7, with D possibly TRBD2 on 5 matching bases. The CDR3 has 12 residues. Germline CDR1 and CDR2: SGHDT and YYEEEE. Trimming left V 2 bases short and J 6 bases short, with 9 bases between.

J is TRBJ2-3 and V is TRBV6-5, with D hard to call. CDR1 MNHEY and CDR2 SVGAGI come from the germline V gene. V was cut by 6 bases and J by 1 base, with 11 bases left in between. CDR3 length: 14 residues. Written as DNA, the CDR3 is TGTGCCAGCAGGCGGCAGTATGGCACAGATACGCAGTATTTT. This encodes CASRRQYGTDTQYF.

The chain combines TRBV6-1 with TRBJ1-5, with D uncertain. The V gene lost 6 bases and the J gene lost 4 bases, with 4 bases spanning the gap. This CDR3 comprises 11 residues. Germline-derived CDR1 and CDR2 are MNHNS and SASEGT. The CDR3 reads CASSVNQPQHF. In DNA form, the CDR3 reads TGTGCCAGCAGCGTGAATCAGCCCCAGCATTTT.

A few counts support this clone. The J gene is TRBJ2-6, the V gene TRBV12-5; TRBD1 aligns across 7 bases. Germline V gives CDR1 LGHNT, CDR2 FRNRAP. Trimming removed 2 bases from V and 0 bases from J; junction bases left unmatched: 4. The CDR3 spans 17 residues. The CDR3, as DNA: TGTGCTAGTGGTTTGTCCCGGGACAGCTCTGGGGCCAACGTCCTGACTTTC. Residues: CASGLSRDSSGANVLTF.

This clone was seen just once. This chain uses TRBV6-1 with TRBJ1-2; tentative D call: TRBD1 (6 bases). Germline CDR1 is MNHNS and CDR2 is SASEGT. Trimming left V 8 bases short and J 4 bases short, with 20 bases between. CDR3 length: 15 residues. The CDR3 spells CASGFSGVMGYGYTF. The CDR3 DNA sequence: TGTGCCAGCGGCTTCTCAGGGGTGATGGGCTATGGCTACACCTTC.

Only a few counts were recorded for this clone. The chain is built from TRBV6-1 and TRBJ2-2; 7 positions agree with TRBD1. CDR1 is MNHNS, CDR2 SASEGT, per germline. V lost 5 bases and J lost 6; bases outside the gene matches: 6. The CDR3 totals 14 residues. The CDR3 protein is CASSPGGRAGELFF. For the CDR3, the DNA is TGTGCCAGCAGTCCAGGGGGAAGGGCCGGGGAGCTGTTTTTT.